This TCR beta chain was identified during a study of beta chain features in type 1 diabetes. CDR3 length equals 13 residues. Trimming took 2 bases from V and 2 from J, leaving 7 bases between them. Germline CDR1 and CDR2: SQVTM and ANQGSEA. Points on this clone: The antigen remains undetermined.

Notes on the study in general: Type 1 diabetes patients had TCRB CDR3s that were shorter (moderately but significantly so) in all four CD4+ subsets. It was possible that PCR favored shorter templates, equally so in patients and controls. Researchers reported that naive, central memory and Treg TCRB repertoires appeared more similar in patients than in healthy donors.

All of the isolated RNA was reverse transcribed, so expressed TCRB transcripts were sequenced. Using immunoSEQ multiplex PCR, the repertoire was profiled, and TCRdb retains in-frame clones only, with some absent. The sample includes hundreds of thousands of clones, more than 12% of them seen just once. Material for sequencing was naive CD4+ T cells from blood. The sequence derives from a man aged 18 to 35 with type 1 diabetes. This sequence joins TRBV29-1 and TRBJ1-5, with TRBD1 as a possible D gene (5 bases). The DNA for the CDR3 is TGCAGCGTTGAAACACAGGGCAATCAGCCCCAGCATTTT. Translating gives CSVETQGNQPQHF.